This TCR beta chain was observed in a study of blood T cells in healthy people across ages. The authors ran a second PCR of roughly 6 to 12 cycles using a sample-barcoded 5' primer and a J-beta primer mix. TCRdb itself ran the 5' RACE reads through MiXCR, one entry per CDR3 protein. This table has hundreds of thousands of distinct CDR3 sequences, under 45% appearing once. The CDR3 sequence is 14 residues long. Per the germline V gene, CDR1 is SNHLY and CDR2 is FYNNEI. V lost 7 bases, J lost 7 bases, and 20 bases lay in between. This clonotype has a handful of counts. The specimen was blood. This clonotype was obtained from a man in his 60s in good health. The chain recombines TRBV2 with TRBJ2-7; D gene ambiguous. The CDR3 is CASTVKASYNEQYF. CDR3 bases: TGTGCCAGCACGGTCAAAGCCTCCTACAATGAGCAGTACTTC.